The rows below give T cell receptor beta chains drawn from one sample of a study of STAT5B mutations in CD4+ large granular lymphocyte leukemia. Only in-frame clones appear in the TCRdb table, and some are missing; sequencing was by immunoSEQ multiplex PCR. Found here are approximately 39,000 clones, approximately 85% of them singletons; the top ten hold roughly 1.2%. Specimen: CD4+ T cells from blood buffy coats. Source of these receptors: a human donor in good health. Both conserved end residues are part of each CDR3. D genes are given only for firm matches. Some rows have no size entry. The others give once, few or many, or a class for an expanded clone.

cdr3_aa: CASSFRQGNTEAFF
cdr3_nt: TGTGCCAGCAGCTTCAGGCAGGGGAACACTGAAGCTTTCTTT
d_call: .
cdr3_length: 14
j_call: TRBJ1-1
clone_size: .
v_call: TRBV7-6

cdr3_aa: CASSPLGPNEQFF
cdr3_nt: TGTGCCAGCTCACCGTTGGGTCCCAATGAGCAGTTCTTC
d_call: .
cdr3_length: 13
j_call: TRBJ2-1
clone_size: few
v_call: TRBV18

cdr3_aa: CASSLAGKAYEQYF
cdr3_nt: TGCGCCAGCAGCTTGGCGGGCAAAGCCTACGAGCAGTACTTC
d_call: .
cdr3_length: 14
j_call: TRBJ2-7
clone_size: once
v_call: TRBV5-1

cdr3_aa: CASSLRSGSFYNEQFF
cdr3_nt: TGTGCCAGCAGCTTACGAAGCGGGAGTTTCTACAATGAGCAGTTCTTC
d_call: TRBD2
cdr3_length: 16
j_call: TRBJ2-1
clone_size: few
v_call: TRBV7-6

cdr3_aa: CASSLLGERGYTF
cdr3_nt: TGTGCCAGCAGCTTGCTGGGGGAACGCGGCTACACCTTC
d_call: .
cdr3_length: 13
j_call: TRBJ1-2
clone_size: .
v_call: TRBV5-4

cdr3_aa: CAWSVGSSGNEQYF
cdr3_nt: TGTGCCTGGAGTGTAGGATCCAGCGGGAACGAGCAGTACTTC
d_call: TRBD2
cdr3_length: 14
j_call: TRBJ2-7
clone_size: .
v_call: TRBV30

cdr3_aa: CAWRSRDRVLGTIYF
cdr3_nt: TGTGCCTGGAGATCCCGGGACAGGGTATTGGGCACCATATATTTT
d_call: TRBD1
cdr3_length: 15
j_call: TRBJ1-3
clone_size: .
v_call: TRBV30

cdr3_aa: CASSDRGPYEQYF
cdr3_nt: TGTGCCAGCAGCGACAGGGGGCCCTACGAGCAGTACTTC
d_call: TRBD1
cdr3_length: 13
j_call: TRBJ2-7
clone_size: once
v_call: TRBV6-5

cdr3_aa: CASSLPRDSTEAFF
cdr3_nt: TGTGCCAGCAGCTTACCCCGGGATTCCACTGAAGCTTTCTTT
d_call: .
cdr3_length: 14
j_call: TRBJ1-1
clone_size: .
v_call: TRBV11-2

cdr3_aa: CASSLSARSYNEQFF
cdr3_nt: TGCGCCAGCAGCTTGTCGGCCCGTTCCTACAATGAGCAGTTCTTC
d_call: .
cdr3_length: 15
j_call: TRBJ2-1
clone_size: .
v_call: TRBV5-1

cdr3_aa: CASSPDRMPYEQYF
cdr3_nt: TGTGCCAGCAGCCCCGACCGAATGCCCTACGAGCAGTACTTC
d_call: .
cdr3_length: 14
j_call: TRBJ2-7
clone_size: .
v_call: TRBV7-9

cdr3_aa: CASSEFGGEGAFF
cdr3_nt: TGTGCCAGCAGTGAATTCGGGGGGGAAGGAGCTTTCTTT
d_call: .
cdr3_length: 13
j_call: TRBJ1-1
clone_size: .
v_call: TRBV6-1

cdr3_aa: CASSPYWTGAYEQYF
cdr3_nt: TGTGCCAGCAGTCCCTACTGGACAGGAGCCTACGAGCAGTACTTC
d_call: TRBD1
cdr3_length: 15
j_call: TRBJ2-7
clone_size: .
v_call: TRBV27

cdr3_aa: CASSLGTETTYNSPLHF
cdr3_nt: TGCGCCAGCAGTCTGGGGACAGAGACGACCTATAATTCACCCCTCCACTTT
d_call: TRBD1
cdr3_length: 17
j_call: TRBJ1-6
clone_size: few
v_call: TRBV5-1

cdr3_aa: CATSSLGGLAVPQHF
cdr3_nt: TGTGCCACCAGCAGTCTTGGCGGATTGGCCGTGCCCCAGCATTTT
d_call: .
cdr3_length: 15
j_call: TRBJ1-5
clone_size: .
v_call: TRBV15

cdr3_aa: CASILDSLGQPQHF
cdr3_nt: TGTGCCAGCATCCTCGACAGCCTCGGGCAGCCCCAGCATTTT
d_call: .
cdr3_length: 14
j_call: TRBJ1-5
clone_size: .
v_call: TRBV6-1

cdr3_aa: CASSESAGPGRENTIYF
cdr3_nt: TGTGCCAGCAGTGAATCGGCGGGTCCGGGAAGGGAAAACACCATATATTTT
d_call: .
cdr3_length: 17
j_call: TRBJ1-3
clone_size: .
v_call: TRBV2

cdr3_aa: CASIAGGNQPQHF
cdr3_nt: TGTGCCAGCATCGCAGGGGGAAATCAGCCCCAGCATTTT
d_call: TRBD1
cdr3_length: 13
j_call: TRBJ1-5
clone_size: .
v_call: TRBV6-4

cdr3_aa: CASSYGLANTEAFF
cdr3_nt: TGTGCCAGCAGCTATGGGCTGGCCAACACTGAAGCTTTCTTT
d_call: .
cdr3_length: 14
j_call: TRBJ1-1
clone_size: few
v_call: TRBV5-5

cdr3_aa: CSVSPGGLQPQHF
cdr3_nt: TGCAGCGTTTCTCCGGGAGGCCTCCAGCCCCAGCATTTT
d_call: .
cdr3_length: 13
j_call: TRBJ1-5
clone_size: .
v_call: TRBV29-1

cdr3_aa: CASSLVAGGGNQPQHF
cdr3_nt: TGTGCCAGCAGTTTAGTGGCAGGTGGGGGTAATCAGCCCCAGCATTTT
d_call: .
cdr3_length: 16
j_call: TRBJ1-5
clone_size: .
v_call: TRBV27

cdr3_aa: CASSLHTGNEQFF
cdr3_nt: TGTGCCAGCAGCCTACACACGGGGAATGAGCAGTTCTTC
d_call: .
cdr3_length: 13
j_call: TRBJ2-1
clone_size: .
v_call: TRBV7-3

cdr3_aa: CASSSRGSYEQYF
cdr3_nt: TGTGCCAGCAGTTCCAGGGGGTCCTACGAGCAGTACTTC
d_call: TRBD1
cdr3_length: 13
j_call: TRBJ2-7
clone_size: .
v_call: TRBV7-9